The 27 T cell receptor beta chains presented below share a single source sample, sequenced in a study of tumor-infiltrating lymphocytes in localized non-small cell lung cancer. Clones were read by immunoSEQ multiplex PCR, and TCRdb kept only the in-frame ones, dropping some. The repertoire consists of 7,200 or so clones, with 61% occurring once and the leading ten covering roughly an eighth. The sample consisted of lung tumor tissue. These TCRs come from a human donor with non-small cell lung cancer.

This clone is labeled as large (0.1 to 1%). This chain links TRBV6-1 with TRBJ1-1; 9 nucleotides match TRBD1. The CDR3 loop spans 13 amino acids. V gave up 5 bases and J gave up 3 bases; unmatched junction bases: 1. The germline V gene has CDR1 MNHNS and CDR2 SASEGT. CDR3 bases: TGTGCCAGCAGTTGGGACAGGGACACTGAAGCTTTCTTT. Translation gives CASSWDRDTEAFF.

The CDR3 loop is CASSPDVFQPQHF. The DNA for the CDR3 is TGTGCCAGCTCACCAGACGTATTCCAGCCCCAGCATTTT. The J gene is TRBJ1-5, the V gene TRBV18; the D is unclear. V was trimmed by 2 bases and J by 7 bases, leaving 9 bases between them. In germline, CDR1 is KGHSH, CDR2 LQKENI. CDR3 length: 13 amino acids.

The V and J genes are TRBV6-5 and TRBJ1-2; possible D gene TRBD1, 5 bases. From germline, CDR1 is MNHEY and CDR2 SVGAGI. CDR3 length equals 12 residues. Trimming removed 7 bases at V and 8 bases at J, with 14 bases between. The CDR3 nucleotides are TGTGCCAGCAAAAAGGGGCCGACCGGCTACACCTTC. Translated: CASKKGPTGYTF.

The CDR3 reads CASSQGRAYEQYF. The CDR3 DNA sequence: TGTGCCTCCAGCCAGGGGCGAGCCTACGAGCAGTACTTC. The chain combines TRBV11-2 with TRBJ2-7, with a tentative D call TRBD1 (6 bases). Germline V gene sequence: CDR1 SGHAT, CDR2 FQNNGV. The CDR3 has 13 residues. V lost 11 bases, J lost 2 bases, and 16 bases lay in between.

The chain carries TRBV6-1 and TRBJ1-4, with 8 bases matching TRBD1. This CDR3 has 15 amino acids. The V gene end was trimmed by 2 bases and the J gene end by 8 bases; junction bases not matched to a gene: 7. Germline CDR1 reads MNHNS; CDR2 reads SASEGT. CDR3 bases: TGTGCCAGCAGTGAAAATACAGGGGGTAGGGAAAAACTGTTTTTT. Translating it yields CASSENTGGREKLFF.

The chain employs TRBV11-2 and TRBJ2-7, with D unresolved. With 0 bases removed from V and 0 bases from J, the gap between germline ends came to 9 bases. This CDR3 region has 15 residues. Looked up from germline, CDR1 is SGHAT and CDR2 is FQNNGV. For the CDR3, the DNA is TGTGCCAGCAGCTTAGATGGCCTCAGCTCCTACGAGCAGTACTTC. Translation: CASSLDGLSSYEQYF.

The chain combines TRBV28 with TRBJ1-1; D is possibly TRBD1 (5 bases). Trimming left V 7 bases short and J 4 bases short, with 13 bases between. This CDR3 is 13 amino acids long. The germline V gene encodes CDR1 MDHEN and CDR2 SYDVKM. For the CDR3, the DNA is TGTGCCAGCACGTTCCCGGGGGGCACTGAAGCTTTCTTT. Protein product: CASTFPGGTEAFF.

V usage is TRBV4-3 and J usage is TRBJ2-2; D is uncertain. The CDR3 has 15 amino acids. Trimming left V 4 bases short and J 0 bases short, with 9 bases between. Per the germline V gene, CDR1 is LGHNA and CDR2 is YSLEER. CDR3 protein: CASSRAGPNTGELFF. The CDR3 DNA reads as TGCGCCAGCAGCCGAGCCGGACCGAACACCGGGGAGCTGTTTTTT.

CDR3 nucleotide sequence: TGCGCCAGCAGCCAAGATTTCGGAGATCGCTACAGGGCCTTTTACGAGCAGTACTTC. Amino acids: CASSQDFGDRYRAFYEQYF. This chain connects TRBV4-1 to TRBJ2-7; D possibly corresponds to TRBD1 (6 bases). Germline V CDR1 and CDR2: MGHRA, YSYEKL. Trimming cost V 0 bases and J 4 bases, with 25 bases left between them. The CDR3 extends over 19 amino acids.

This clone is classed as medium-sized. This chain connects TRBV7-9 to TRBJ1-1; maybe TRBD1 (5 bases). The CDR3 spans 14 residues. Trimming took 8 bases from V and 6 from J, leaving 19 bases between them. Germline V gene sequence: CDR1 SEHNR, CDR2 FQNEAQ (reference sequence). CDR3 in amino acids: CASGEAGGWAEAFF. CDR3 in DNA: TGTGCCAGCGGTGAGGCGGGGGGTTGGGCTGAAGCTTTCTTT. Supplemented by reference TRBV7-9 and TRBJ1-1, the full variable domain reads DTGVSQNPRHKITKRGQNVTFRCDPISEHNRLYWYRQTLGQGPEFLTYFQNEAQLEKSRLLSDRFSAERPKGSFSTLEIQRTEQGDSAMYLCASGEAGGWAEAFFGQGTRLTVV.

The rearrangement joins TRBV19 to TRBJ1-1; a possible D gene is TRBD1 (5 bases). The V gene lost 5 bases and the J gene lost 3 bases, with 19 bases spanning the gap. This CDR3 is 16 amino acids long. Germline-derived CDR1 and CDR2 are LNHDA and SQIVND (reference sequence). DNA of the CDR3: TGTGCCAGTAGTCCTACAATGACAGTCCCGGACACTGAAGCTTTCTTT. This encodes CASSPTMTVPDTEAFF.

This chain joins TRBV28 and TRBJ2-3; TRBD2 is a possible D gene (6 bases). V was cut by 3 bases and J by 9 bases, with 16 bases left in between. Germline CDR1 and CDR2: MDHEN and SYDVKM. This CDR3 contains 14 residues. The CDR3 loop reads CASSFFHQGGTQYF. The CDR3 bases are TGTGCCAGCAGTTTCTTTCATCAGGGAGGCACGCAGTATTTT.

The chain is built from TRBV5-8 and TRBJ2-2, with 7 bases identical to TRBD2. Looked up from germline, CDR1 is SGHTS and CDR2 is YDEGEE. With 2 bases clipped from V and 2 bases from J, the junction kept 9 bases outside the gene matches. The CDR3 totals 17 residues. The CDR3 spells CASSLSLLAPNTGELFF. CDR3 coding DNA: TGTGCCAGCAGCTTATCCCTACTAGCGCCTAACACCGGGGAGCTGTTTTTT.

The V gene is TRBV28, the J gene TRBJ1-5; 7 bases agree with TRBD1. The J segment lost 1 base and the V segment lost 8 bases, leaving 5 bases of the junction unmatched. There are 14 residues in the CDR3. The germline CDR1 and CDR2 sequences are MDHEN and SYDVKM. The CDR3 here is CASSMTGSNQPQHF. For the CDR3, the DNA is TGTGCCAGCTCTATGACAGGGAGCAATCAGCCCCAGCATTTT. The full variable domain, its missing parts supplied by reference TRBV28 and TRBJ1-5, is DVKVTQSSRYLVKRTGEKVFLECVQDMDHENMFWYRQDPGLGLRLIYFSYDVKMKEKGDIPEGYSVSREKKERFSLILESASTNQTSMYLCASSMTGSNQPQHFGDGTRLSIL.

The chain couples TRBV19 to TRBJ2-5; D not resolved. Germline V gives CDR1 LNHDA, CDR2 SQIVND (reference sequence). The CDR3 runs to 13 residues. V was clipped by 5 bases and J by 5 bases, with 12 bases between them. The CDR3 DNA reads as TGTGCCAGTAGTTTAGCAGTCGGGGAGACCCAGTACTTC. Its protein product is CASSLAVGETQYF.

This clone has more than one count but fewer than ten. The rearrangement joins TRBV7-2 to TRBJ1-2; D is undetermined. The V gene lost 1 base and the J gene lost 8 bases, with 17 bases spanning the gap. The CDR3 spans 15 residues. The germline gives CDR1 SGHTA, CDR2 FQGNSA. For the CDR3, the DNA is TGTGCCAGCAGCTTAGTACTTACGGCGGTTGAAGGCTACACCTTC. Protein sequence: CASSLVLTAVEGYTF.

In its sample, this clone was seen a few times. The V gene is TRBV27, the J gene TRBJ1-1, with D possibly TRBD1 on 5 matching bases. Trimming took off 2 bases at V and 1 base at J, with 8 bases between the two ends. The germline CDR1 and CDR2 sequences are MNHEY and SMNVEV (reference sequence). The CDR3 is made up of 14 amino acids. For the CDR3, the DNA is TGTGCCAGCAGTTTAAGGGGTGCGAACACTGAAGCTTTCTTT. The encoded protein is CASSLRGANTEAFF.

The chain recombines TRBV4-1 with TRBJ1-1; TRBD1 aligns across 9 bases. Germline loops: CDR1 MGHRA, CDR2 YSYEKL. Trimming at V came to 3 bases and at J to 0 bases, leaving 5 bases not matched to a gene. The CDR3 is 16 residues long. The CDR3 here is CASSQPDRGMNTEAFF. The DNA for the CDR3 is TGCGCCAGCAGCCAGCCGGACAGGGGTATGAACACTGAAGCTTTCTTT.

The gene calls are TRBV2 and TRBJ1-5; possibly TRBD1 for D (6 bases). Germline loops: CDR1 SNHLY, CDR2 FYNNEI. The CDR3 runs to 14 residues. Trimming took off 7 bases at V and 4 bases at J, with 14 bases between the two ends. The CDR3 loop is CASTQGQTNQPQHF. The DNA for the CDR3 is TGTGCCAGCACCCAGGGGCAGACTAATCAGCCCCAGCATTTT.

V usage is TRBV29-1 and J usage is TRBJ2-7; 7 nucleotides match TRBD2. Trimming cost V 1 base and J 4 bases; bases outside gene matches: 1. The CDR3 consists of 12 residues. Germline V gene lookup returns CDR1 SQVTM and CDR2 ANQGSEA. The CDR3 region has the DNA TGCAGCGTTGAAGCGGGAGGTTACGAGCAGTACTTC. Translating it yields CSVEAGGYEQYF.

The chain has TRBV27 and TRBJ2-3; 7 bases are a match to TRBD2. The junction had 10 bases not matched to a gene; V was cut back by 9 bases and J by 4 bases. The CDR3 totals 14 residues. CDR1 and CDR2 from the germline V gene are MNHEY and SMNVEV (reference sequence). CDR3 protein: CASSVPGRADTQYF. CDR3 sequence (DNA): TGTGCCAGTTCCGTTCCAGGGAGGGCAGATACGCAGTATTTT.

The V call is TRBV19, the J call TRBJ2-7, with 7 bases aligning to TRBD1. CDR3 length: 14 residues. V dropped 6 bases and J dropped 2; count of bases not matched to a gene: 7. Looked up from germline, CDR1 is LNHDA and CDR2 is SQIVND (reference sequence). CDR3 region: CASSGTDYAYEQYF. The CDR3 coding sequence is TGTGCCAGTAGCGGGACAGACTACGCCTACGAGCAGTACTTC.

V is TRBV2 and J is TRBJ1-4; D unclear. V was cut by 4 bases and J by 3 bases, with 6 bases left in between. The CDR3 extends over 13 amino acids. The germline V gene encodes CDR1 SNHLY and CDR2 FYNNEI. CDR3 residues: CASSGSPNEKLFF. The CDR3 DNA is TGTGCCAGCAGTGGTAGTCCTAATGAAAAACTGTTTTTT. Using reference TRBV2 and TRBJ1-4 for the parts outside the CDR3, the full variable domain is EPEVTQTPSHQVTQMGQEVILRCVPISNHLYFYWYRQILGQKVEFLVSFYNNEISEKSEIFDDQFSVERPDGSNFTLKIRSTKLEDSAMYFCASSGSPNEKLFFGSGTQLSVL.

This clone occurred a few times. The rearrangement links TRBV7-9 to TRBJ1-2; D remains ambiguous. Germline CDR1 SEHNR, CDR2 FQNEAQ (reference sequence). V lost 0 bases to trimming and J lost 7 bases, with 6 bases between them. This CDR3 has 12 residues. CDR3 nucleotide sequence: TGTGCCAGCAGCTTAGCGAACGGTGGCTACACCTTC. Its protein is CASSLANGGYTF.

This clone was counted only a few times. The chain joins TRBV9 to TRBJ2-3; 10 nucleotides line up with TRBD2. The junction had 7 bases not matched to a gene; V was cut back by 0 bases and J by 0 bases. This CDR3 has 18 amino acids. Germline V gene sequence: CDR1 SGDLS, CDR2 YYNGEE. The CDR3 protein is CASSVAFGTSASTDTQYF. The CDR3, as DNA: TGTGCCAGCAGCGTAGCGTTTGGGACTAGCGCCAGCACAGATACGCAGTATTTT.

This rearrangement joins TRBV10-1 to TRBJ1-5; 7 bases align to TRBD1. This CDR3 region has 17 residues. Per germline, CDR1 WNHNN and CDR2 SYGVQD (reference sequence). The V gene end was trimmed by 3 bases and the J gene end by 0 bases; junction bases not matched to a gene: 8. The CDR3 sequence is CASSDKVTGDSNQPQHF. The CDR3 bases are TGCGCCAGCAGTGATAAAGTCACAGGGGATAGCAATCAGCCCCAGCATTTT.

This clone was detected only once. This chain joins TRBV28 and TRBJ1-4; D possibly corresponds to TRBD1 (5 bases). This CDR3 is 14 amino acids long. The V end was cut by 2 bases, the J end by 8 bases, with 12 bases between. Germline CDR1 reads MDHEN; CDR2 reads SYDVKM. The CDR3 DNA follows: TGTGCCAGCAGTTTACAGGGTAGCGTAGAAAAACTGTTTTTT. Protein product: CASSLQGSVEKLFF.